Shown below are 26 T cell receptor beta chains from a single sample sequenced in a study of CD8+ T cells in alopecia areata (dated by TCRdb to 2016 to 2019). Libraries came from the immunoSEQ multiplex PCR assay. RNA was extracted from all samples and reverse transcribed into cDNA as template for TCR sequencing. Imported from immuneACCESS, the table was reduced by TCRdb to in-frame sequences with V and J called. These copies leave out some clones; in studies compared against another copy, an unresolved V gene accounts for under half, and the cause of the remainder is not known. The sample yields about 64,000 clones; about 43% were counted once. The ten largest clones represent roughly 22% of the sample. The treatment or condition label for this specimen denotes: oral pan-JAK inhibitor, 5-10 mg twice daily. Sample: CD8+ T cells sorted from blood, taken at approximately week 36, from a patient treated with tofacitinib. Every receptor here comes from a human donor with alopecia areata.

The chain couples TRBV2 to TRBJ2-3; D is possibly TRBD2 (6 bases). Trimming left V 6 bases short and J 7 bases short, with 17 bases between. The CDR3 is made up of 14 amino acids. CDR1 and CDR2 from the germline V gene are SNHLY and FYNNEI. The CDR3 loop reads CASRDYGGLNTQYF. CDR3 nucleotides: TGTGCCAGCAGGGACTACGGCGGCTTGAATACGCAGTATTTT. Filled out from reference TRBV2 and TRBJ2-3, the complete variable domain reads EPEVTQTPSHQVTQMGQEVILRCVPISNHLYFYWYRQILGQKVEFLVSFYNNEISEKSEIFDDQFSVERPDGSNFTLKIRSTKLEDSAMYFCASRDYGGLNTQYFGPGTRLTVL.

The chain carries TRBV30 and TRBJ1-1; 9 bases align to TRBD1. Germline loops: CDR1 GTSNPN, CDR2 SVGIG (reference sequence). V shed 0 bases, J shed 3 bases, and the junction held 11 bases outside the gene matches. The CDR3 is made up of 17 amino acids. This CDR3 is CAWSVPDRGRTHTEAFF. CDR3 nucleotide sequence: TGTGCCTGGAGTGTACCGGACAGGGGAAGGACCCACACTGAAGCTTTCTTT. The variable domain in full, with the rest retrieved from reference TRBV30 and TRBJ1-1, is SQTIHQWPATLVQPVGSPLSLECTVEGTSNPNLYWYRQAAGRGLQLLFYSVGIGQISSEVPQNLSASRPQDRQFILSSKKLLLSDSGFYLCAWSVPDRGRTHTEAFFGQGTRLTVV.

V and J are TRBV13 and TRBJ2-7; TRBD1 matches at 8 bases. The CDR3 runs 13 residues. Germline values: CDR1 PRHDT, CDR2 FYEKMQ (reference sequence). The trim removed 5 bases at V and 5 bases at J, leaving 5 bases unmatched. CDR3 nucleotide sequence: TGTGCCAGCAGCAGAACAGGGGGTAACGAGCAGTACTTC. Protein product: CASSRTGGNEQYF. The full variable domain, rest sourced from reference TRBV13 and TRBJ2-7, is AAGVIQSPRHLIKEKRETATLKCYPIPRHDTVYWYQQGPGQDPQFLISFYEKMQSDKGSIPDRFSAQQFSDYHSELNMSSLELGDSALYFCASSRTGGNEQYFGPGTRLTVT.

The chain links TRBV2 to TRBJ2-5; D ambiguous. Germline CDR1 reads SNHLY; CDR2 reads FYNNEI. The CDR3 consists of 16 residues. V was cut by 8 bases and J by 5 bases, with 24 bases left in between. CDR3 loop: CASHEQTSRLEETQYF. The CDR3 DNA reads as TGTGCCAGCCATGAGCAAACGTCCAGGCTAGAGGAGACCCAGTACTTC.

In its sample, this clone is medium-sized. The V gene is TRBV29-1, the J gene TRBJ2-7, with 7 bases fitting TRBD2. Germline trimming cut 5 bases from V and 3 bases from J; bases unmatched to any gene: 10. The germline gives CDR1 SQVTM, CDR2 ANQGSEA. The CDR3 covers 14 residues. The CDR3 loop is CSVPMGGRNYEQYF. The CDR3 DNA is TGCAGCGTTCCCATGGGAGGGAGGAACTACGAGCAGTACTTC.

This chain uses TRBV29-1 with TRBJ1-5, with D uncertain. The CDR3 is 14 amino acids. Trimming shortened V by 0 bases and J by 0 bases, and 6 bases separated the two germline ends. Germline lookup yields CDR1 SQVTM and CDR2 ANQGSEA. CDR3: CSVEENGSNQPQHF. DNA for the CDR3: TGCAGCGTTGAAGAAAACGGTAGCAATCAGCCCCAGCATTTT.

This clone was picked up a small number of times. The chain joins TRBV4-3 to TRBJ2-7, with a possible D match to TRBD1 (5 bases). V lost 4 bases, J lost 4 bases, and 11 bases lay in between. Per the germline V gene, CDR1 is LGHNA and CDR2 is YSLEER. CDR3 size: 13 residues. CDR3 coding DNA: TGCGCCAGCAGCCTTGGGGCTGGGTACGAGCAGTACTTC. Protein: CASSLGAGYEQYF.

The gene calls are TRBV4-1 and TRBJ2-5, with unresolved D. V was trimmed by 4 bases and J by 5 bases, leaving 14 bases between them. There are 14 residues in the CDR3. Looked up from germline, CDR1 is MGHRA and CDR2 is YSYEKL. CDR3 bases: TGCGCCAGCAGCCGCGACCCCGAGGTGGAGACCCAGTACTTC. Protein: CASSRDPEVETQYF.

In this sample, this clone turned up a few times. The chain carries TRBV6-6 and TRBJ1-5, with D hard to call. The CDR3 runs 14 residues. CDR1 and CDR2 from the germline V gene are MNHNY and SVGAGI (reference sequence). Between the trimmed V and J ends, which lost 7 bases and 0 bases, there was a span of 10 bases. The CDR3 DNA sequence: TGTGCCAGCATCGGCGGAGATAGCAATCAGCCCCAGCATTTT. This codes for CASIGGDSNQPQHF.

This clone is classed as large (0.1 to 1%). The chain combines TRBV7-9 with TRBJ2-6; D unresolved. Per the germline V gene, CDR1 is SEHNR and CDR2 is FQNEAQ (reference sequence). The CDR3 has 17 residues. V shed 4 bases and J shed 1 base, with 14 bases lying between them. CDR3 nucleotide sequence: TGTGCCAGCAGCTCGCCATTAGACGGGTCTGGGGCCAACGTCCTGACTTTC. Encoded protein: CASSSPLDGSGANVLTF.

The CDR3 nucleotides read TGTGCCAGTGAGGGACAGGACATATTCATGAACACTGAAGCTTTCTTT. Protein product: CASEGQDIFMNTEAFF. This chain uses TRBV7-9 with TRBJ1-1; 8 bases are a match to TRBD1. The CDR3 covers 16 residues. With 9 bases clipped from V and 0 bases from J, the junction kept 12 bases outside the gene matches. CDR1 is SEHNR and CDR2 is FQNEAQ in the germline V gene (reference sequence).

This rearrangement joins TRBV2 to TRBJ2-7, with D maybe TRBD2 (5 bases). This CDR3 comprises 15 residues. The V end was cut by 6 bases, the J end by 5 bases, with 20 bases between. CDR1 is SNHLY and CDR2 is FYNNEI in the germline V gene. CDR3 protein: CASSVLFGNGNEQYF. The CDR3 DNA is TGTGCCAGCAGCGTCCTCTTCGGGAATGGGAACGAGCAGTACTTC.

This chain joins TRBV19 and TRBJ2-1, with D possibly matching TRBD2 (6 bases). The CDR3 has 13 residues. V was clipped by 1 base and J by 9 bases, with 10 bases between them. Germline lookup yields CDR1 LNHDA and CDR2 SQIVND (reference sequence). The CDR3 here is CASSIVGGSEQFF. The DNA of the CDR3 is TGTGCCAGTAGTATAGTGGGGGGTTCTGAGCAGTTCTTC.

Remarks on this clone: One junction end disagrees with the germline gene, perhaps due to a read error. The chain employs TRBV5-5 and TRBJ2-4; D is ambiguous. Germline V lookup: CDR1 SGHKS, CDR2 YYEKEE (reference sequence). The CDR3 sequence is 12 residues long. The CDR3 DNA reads TGTGCCAGCAGCTTGGCCAAAGACATTCAGTACTTC. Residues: CASSLAKDIQYF. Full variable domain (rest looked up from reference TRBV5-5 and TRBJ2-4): DAGVTQSPTHLIKTRGQQVTLRCSPISGHKSVSWYQQVLGQGPQFIFQYYEKEERGRGNFPDRFSARQFPNYSSELNVNALLLGDSALYLCASSLAKDIQYFGAGTRLSVL.

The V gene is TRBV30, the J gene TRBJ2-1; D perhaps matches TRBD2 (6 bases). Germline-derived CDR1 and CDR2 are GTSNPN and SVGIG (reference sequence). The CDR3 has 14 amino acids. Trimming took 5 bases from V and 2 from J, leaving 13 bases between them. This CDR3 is CAWGPAGPYNEQFF. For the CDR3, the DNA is TGTGCCTGGGGGCCCGCGGGGCCCTACAATGAGCAGTTCTTC.

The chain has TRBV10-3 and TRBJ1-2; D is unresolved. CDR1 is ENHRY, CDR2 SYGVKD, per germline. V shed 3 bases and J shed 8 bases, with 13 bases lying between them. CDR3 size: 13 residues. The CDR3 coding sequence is TGTGCCATCAGTGAATATATCGGATCGGGCTACACCTTC. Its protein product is CAISEYIGSGYTF.

Written as DNA, the CDR3 is TGCAGCGTTAGCGGGAACGAGCAGTTCTTC. It is translated as CSVSGNEQFF. The chain uses TRBV29-1 and TRBJ2-1, with 7 bases fitting TRBD2. This CDR3 has 10 residues. V lost 5 bases, J lost 10 bases, and 2 bases stayed unmatched. Germline lookup yields CDR1 SQVTM and CDR2 ANQGSEA.

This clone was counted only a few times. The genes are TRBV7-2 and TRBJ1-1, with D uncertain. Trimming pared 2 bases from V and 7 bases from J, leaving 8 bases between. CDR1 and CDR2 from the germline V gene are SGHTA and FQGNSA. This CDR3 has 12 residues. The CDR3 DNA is TGTGCCAGCAGCTTAACTCGGGGTGAAGCTTTCTTT. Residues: CASSLTRGEAFF.

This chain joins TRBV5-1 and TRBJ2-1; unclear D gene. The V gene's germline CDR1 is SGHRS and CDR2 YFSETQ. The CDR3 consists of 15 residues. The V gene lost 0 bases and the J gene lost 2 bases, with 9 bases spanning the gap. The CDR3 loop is CASSLDDSAYNEQFF. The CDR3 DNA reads TGCGCCAGCAGCTTGGACGACTCAGCCTACAATGAGCAGTTCTTC.

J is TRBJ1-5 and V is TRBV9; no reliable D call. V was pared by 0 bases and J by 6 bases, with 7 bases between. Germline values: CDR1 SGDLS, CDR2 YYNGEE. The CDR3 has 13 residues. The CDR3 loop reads CASSVDWGQPQHF. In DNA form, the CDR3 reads TGTGCCAGCAGCGTAGATTGGGGTCAGCCCCAGCATTTT.

Written as DNA, the CDR3 is TGTGCCAGCAGTGCTAGCGGGAGTTTGGAGACCCAGTACTTC. It specifies CASSASGSLETQYF. This chain connects TRBV6-4 to TRBJ2-5, with 10 bases aligning to TRBD2. CDR1 is MRHNA and CDR2 is SNTAGT in the germline V gene. There are 14 residues in the CDR3. Losses at the gene ends were 4 bases for V and 5 bases for J; bases not matched to a gene: 4.

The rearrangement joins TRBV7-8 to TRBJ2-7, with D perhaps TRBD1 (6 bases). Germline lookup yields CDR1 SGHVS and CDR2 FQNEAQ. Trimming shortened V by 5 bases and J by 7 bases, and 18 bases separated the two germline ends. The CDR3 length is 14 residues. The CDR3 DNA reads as TGTGCCAGCAGCACAAGGACAGCCGAGGGTGAGCAGTACTTC. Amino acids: CASSTRTAEGEQYF.

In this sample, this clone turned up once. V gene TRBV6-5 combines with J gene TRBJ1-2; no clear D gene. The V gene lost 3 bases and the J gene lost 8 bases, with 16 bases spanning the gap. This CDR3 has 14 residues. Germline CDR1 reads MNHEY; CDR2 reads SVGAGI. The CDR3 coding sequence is TGTGCCAGCAGTTATAGCTCAGACTCGGCGGGCTACACCTTC. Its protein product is CASSYSSDSAGYTF.

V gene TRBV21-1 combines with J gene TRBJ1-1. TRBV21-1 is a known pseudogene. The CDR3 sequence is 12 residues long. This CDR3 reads CASSKEGTEAFF. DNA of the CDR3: TGTGCCAGCAGTAAGGAAGGCACTGAAGCTTTCTTT.

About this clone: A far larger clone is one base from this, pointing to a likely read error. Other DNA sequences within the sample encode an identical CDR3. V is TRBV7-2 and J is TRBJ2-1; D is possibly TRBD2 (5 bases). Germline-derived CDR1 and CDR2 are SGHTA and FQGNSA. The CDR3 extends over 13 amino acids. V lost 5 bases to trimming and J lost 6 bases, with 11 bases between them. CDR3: CASSQEGSNEQFF. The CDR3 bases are TGTGCCAGCAGCCAAGAGGGTTCCAATGAGCAGTTCTTC.

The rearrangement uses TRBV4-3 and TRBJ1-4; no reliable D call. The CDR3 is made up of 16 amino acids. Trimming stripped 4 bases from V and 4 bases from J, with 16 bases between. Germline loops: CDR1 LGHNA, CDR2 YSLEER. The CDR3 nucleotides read TGCGCCAGCAGCCCGCAAAAAGGCGGATTTAATGAAAAACTGTTTTTT. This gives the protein CASSPQKGGFNEKLFF.